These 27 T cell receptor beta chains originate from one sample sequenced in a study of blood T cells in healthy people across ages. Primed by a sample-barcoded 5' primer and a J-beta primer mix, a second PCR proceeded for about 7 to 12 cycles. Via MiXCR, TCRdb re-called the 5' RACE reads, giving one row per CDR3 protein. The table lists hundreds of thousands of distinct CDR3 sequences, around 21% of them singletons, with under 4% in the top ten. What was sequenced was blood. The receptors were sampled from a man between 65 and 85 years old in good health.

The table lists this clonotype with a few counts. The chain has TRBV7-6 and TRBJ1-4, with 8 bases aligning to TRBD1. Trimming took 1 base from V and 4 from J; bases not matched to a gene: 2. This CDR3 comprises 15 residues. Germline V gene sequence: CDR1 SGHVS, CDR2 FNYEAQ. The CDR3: CASSLETGVNEKLFF. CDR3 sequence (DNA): TGTGCCAGCAGCTTAGAGACAGGGGTTAATGAAAAACTGTTTTTT.

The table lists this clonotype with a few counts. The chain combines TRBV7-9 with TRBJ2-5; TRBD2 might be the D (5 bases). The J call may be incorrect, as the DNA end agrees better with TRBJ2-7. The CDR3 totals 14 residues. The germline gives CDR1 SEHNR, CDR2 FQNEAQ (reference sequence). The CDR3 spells CASSPYGRDYEQYF. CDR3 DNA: TGTGCCAGCAGCCCGTACGGCCGGGACTACGAGCAGTACTTC.

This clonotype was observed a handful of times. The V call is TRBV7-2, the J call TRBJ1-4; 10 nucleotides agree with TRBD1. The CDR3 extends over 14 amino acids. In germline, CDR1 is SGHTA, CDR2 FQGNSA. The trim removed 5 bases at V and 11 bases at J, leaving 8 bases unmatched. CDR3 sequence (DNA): TGTGCCAGCAGCCCCGGGACAGGGGCCCTCAAACTGTTTTTT. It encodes CASSPGTGALKLFF. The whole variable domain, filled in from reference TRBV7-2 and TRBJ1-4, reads GAGVSQSPSNKVTEKGKDVELRCDPISGHTALYWYRQSLGQGLEFLIYFQGNSAPDKSGLPSDRFSAERTGGSVSTLTIQRTQQEDSAVYLCASSPGTGALKLFFGSGTQLSVL.

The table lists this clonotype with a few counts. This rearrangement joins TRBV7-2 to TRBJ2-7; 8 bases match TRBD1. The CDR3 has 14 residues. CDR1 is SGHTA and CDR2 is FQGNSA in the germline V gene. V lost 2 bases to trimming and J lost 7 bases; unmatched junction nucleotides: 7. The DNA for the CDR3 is TGTGCCAGCAGCTTAAGGCAGGGGGCACAAGAGCAGTACTTC. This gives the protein CASSLRQGAQEQYF.

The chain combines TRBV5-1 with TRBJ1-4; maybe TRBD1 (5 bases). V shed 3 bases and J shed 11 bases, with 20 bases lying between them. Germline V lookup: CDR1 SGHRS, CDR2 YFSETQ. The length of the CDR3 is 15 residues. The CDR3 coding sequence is TGCGCCAGCAGCTCACTTACAGGATCCCCGGGGAAACTGTTTTTT. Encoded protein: CASSSLTGSPGKLFF. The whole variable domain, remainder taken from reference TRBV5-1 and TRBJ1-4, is KAGVTQTPRYLIKTRGQQVTLSCSPISGHRSVSWYQQTPGQGLQFLFEYFSETQRNKGNFPGRFSGRQFSNSRSEMNVSTLELGDSALYLCASSSLTGSPGKLFFGSGTQLSVL.

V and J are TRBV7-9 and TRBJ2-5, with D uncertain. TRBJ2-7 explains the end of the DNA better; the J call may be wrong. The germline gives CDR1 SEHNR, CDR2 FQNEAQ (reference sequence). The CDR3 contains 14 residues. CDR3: CASSLDFQTYEQYF. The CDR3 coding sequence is TGTGCCAGCAGCTTAGATTTCCAAACCTACGAGCAGTACTTC.

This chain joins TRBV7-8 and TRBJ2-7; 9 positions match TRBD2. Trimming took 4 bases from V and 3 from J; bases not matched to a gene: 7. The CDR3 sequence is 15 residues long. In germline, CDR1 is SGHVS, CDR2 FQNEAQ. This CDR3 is CASSSAISGSYEQYF. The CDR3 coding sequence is TGTGCCAGCAGCTCAGCGATTAGCGGGAGCTACGAGCAGTACTTC.

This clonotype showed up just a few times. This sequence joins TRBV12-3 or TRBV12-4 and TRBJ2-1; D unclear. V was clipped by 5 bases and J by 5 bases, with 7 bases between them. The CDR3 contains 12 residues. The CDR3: CASSPGHNEQFF. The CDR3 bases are TGTGCCAGCAGTCCCGGCCACAATGAGCAGTTCTTC.

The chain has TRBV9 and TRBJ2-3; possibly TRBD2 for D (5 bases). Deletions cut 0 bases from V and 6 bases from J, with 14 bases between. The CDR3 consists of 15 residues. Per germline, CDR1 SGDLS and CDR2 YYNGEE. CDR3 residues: CASSVGRARRDTQYF. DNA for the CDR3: TGTGCCAGCAGCGTAGGGCGGGCGCGGCGGGATACGCAGTATTTT.

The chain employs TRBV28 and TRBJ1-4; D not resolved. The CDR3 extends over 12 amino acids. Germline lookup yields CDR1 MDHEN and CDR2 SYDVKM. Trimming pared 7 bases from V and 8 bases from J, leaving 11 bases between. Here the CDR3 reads CASKEGREKLFF. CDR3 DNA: TGTGCCAGCAAGGAAGGACGGGAAAAACTGTTTTTT.

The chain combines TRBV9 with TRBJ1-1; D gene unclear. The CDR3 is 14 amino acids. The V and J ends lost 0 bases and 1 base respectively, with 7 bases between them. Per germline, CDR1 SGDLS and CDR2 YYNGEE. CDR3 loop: CASSVGGRNTEAFF. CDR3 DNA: TGTGCCAGCAGCGTAGGTGGGCGGAACACTGAAGCTTTCTTT. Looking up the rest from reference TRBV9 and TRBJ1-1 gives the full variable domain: DSGVTQTPKHLITATGQRVTLRCSPRSGDLSVYWYQQSLDQGLQFLIQYYNGEERAKGNILERFSAQQFPDLHSELNLSSLELGDSALYFCASSVGGRNTEAFFGQGTRLTVV.

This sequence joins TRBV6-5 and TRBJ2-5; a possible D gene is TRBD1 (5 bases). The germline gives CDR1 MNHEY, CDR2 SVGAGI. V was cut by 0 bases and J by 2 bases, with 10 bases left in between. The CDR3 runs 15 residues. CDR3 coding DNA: TGTGCCAGCAGTTACTCCGACAGACCTCAAGAGACCCAGTACTTC. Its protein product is CASSYSDRPQETQYF.

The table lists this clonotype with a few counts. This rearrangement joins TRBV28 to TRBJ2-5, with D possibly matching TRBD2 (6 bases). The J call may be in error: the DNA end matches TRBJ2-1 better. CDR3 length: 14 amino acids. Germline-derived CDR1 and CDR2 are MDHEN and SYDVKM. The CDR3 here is CASSLPGSSVEQFF. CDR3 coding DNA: TGTGCCAGCAGTTTACCCGGGAGTTCCGTCGAGCAGTTCTTC.

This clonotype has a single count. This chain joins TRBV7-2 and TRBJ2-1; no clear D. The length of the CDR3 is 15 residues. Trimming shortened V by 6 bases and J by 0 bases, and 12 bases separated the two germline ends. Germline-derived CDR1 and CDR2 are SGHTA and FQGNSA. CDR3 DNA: TGTGCCAGCAGTCCCACTACGGTCTCCTACAATGAGCAGTTCTTC. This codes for CASSPTTVSYNEQFF.

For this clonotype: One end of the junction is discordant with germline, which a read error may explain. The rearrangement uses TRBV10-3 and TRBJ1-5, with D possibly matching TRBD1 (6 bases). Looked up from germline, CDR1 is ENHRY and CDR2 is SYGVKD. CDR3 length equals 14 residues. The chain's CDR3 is CAISPVQGPQPQQF. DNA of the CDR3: TGTGCCATCAGCCCGGTACAGGGTCCTCAGCCCCAGCAATTT.

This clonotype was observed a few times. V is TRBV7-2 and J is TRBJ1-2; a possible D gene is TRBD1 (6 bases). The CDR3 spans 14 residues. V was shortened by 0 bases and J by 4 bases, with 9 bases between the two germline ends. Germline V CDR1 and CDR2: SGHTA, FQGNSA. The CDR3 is CASSLARGSYGYTF. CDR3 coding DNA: TGTGCCAGCAGCTTAGCAAGGGGGAGCTATGGCTACACCTTC.

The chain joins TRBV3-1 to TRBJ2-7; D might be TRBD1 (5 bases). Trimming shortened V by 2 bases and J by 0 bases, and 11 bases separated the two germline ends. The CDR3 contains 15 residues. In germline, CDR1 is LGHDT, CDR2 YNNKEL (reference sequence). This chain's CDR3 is CASSQSGLSSYEQYF. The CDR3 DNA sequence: TGTGCCAGCAGCCAATCAGGGCTGAGCTCCTACGAGCAGTACTTC.

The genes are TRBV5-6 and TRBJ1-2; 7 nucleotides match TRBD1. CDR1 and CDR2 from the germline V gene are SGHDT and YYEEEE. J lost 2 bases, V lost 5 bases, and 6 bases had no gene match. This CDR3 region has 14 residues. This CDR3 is CASRVGTANYGYTF. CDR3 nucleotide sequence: TGTGCCAGCAGGGTGGGGACAGCAAACTATGGCTACACCTTC.

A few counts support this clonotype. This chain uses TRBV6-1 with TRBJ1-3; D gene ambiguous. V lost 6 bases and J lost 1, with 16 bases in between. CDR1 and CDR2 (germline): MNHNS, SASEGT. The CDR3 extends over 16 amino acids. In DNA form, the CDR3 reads TGTGCCAGCAGCCTTAACCCTCAACCTTCTGGAAACACCATATATTTT. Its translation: CASSLNPQPSGNTIYF.

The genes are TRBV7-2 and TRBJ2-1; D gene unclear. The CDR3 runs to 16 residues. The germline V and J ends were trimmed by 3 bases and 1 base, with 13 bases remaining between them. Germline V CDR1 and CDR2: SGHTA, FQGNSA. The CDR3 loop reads CASSFQPPTSYNEQFF. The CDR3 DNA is TGTGCCAGCAGCTTCCAGCCCCCTACATCCTACAATGAGCAGTTCTTC.

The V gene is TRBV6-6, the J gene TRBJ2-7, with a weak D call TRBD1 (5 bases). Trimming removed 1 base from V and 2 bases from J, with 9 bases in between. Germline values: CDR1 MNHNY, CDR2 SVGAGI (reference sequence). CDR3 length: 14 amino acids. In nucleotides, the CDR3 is TGTGCCAGCAGTTACTTAGGACAACCCTACGAGCAGTACTTC. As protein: CASSYLGQPYEQYF.

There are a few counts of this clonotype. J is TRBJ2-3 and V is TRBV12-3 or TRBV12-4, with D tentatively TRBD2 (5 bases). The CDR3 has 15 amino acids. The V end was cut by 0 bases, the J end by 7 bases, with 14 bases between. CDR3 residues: CASSLALTSRHTQYF. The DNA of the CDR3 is TGTGCCAGCAGTTTAGCGTTAACTAGTCGACATACGCAGTATTTT.

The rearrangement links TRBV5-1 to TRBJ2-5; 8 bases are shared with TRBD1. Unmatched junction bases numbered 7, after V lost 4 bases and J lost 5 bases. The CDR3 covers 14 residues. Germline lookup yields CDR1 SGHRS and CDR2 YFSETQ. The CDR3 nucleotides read TGCGCCAGCAGCCCAGGACAGGGTCCGGAGACCCAGTACTTC. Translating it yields CASSPGQGPETQYF.

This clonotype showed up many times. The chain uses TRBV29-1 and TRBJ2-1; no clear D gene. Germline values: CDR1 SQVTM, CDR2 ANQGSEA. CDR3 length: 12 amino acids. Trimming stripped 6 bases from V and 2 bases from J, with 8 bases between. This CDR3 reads CSVDEAYNEQFF. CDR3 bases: TGCAGCGTCGACGAGGCCTACAATGAGCAGTTCTTC.

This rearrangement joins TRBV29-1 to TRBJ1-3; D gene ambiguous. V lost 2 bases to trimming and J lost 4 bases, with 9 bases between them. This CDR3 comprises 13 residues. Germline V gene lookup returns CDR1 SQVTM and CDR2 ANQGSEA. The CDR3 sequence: CSVEQFGGNTIYF. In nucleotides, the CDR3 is TGCAGCGTTGAACAGTTTGGGGGAAACACCATATATTTT.

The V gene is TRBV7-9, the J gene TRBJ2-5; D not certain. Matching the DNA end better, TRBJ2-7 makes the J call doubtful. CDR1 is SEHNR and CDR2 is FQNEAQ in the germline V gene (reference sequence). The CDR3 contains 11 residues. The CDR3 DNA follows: TGTGCCAGCAGCTTAACTTCCGAGCAGTACTTC. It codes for CASSLTSEQYF.

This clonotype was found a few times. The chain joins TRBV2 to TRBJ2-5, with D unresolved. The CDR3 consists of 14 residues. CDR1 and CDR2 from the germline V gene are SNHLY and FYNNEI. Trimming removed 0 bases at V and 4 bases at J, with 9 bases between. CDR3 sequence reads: CASSEASSVETQYF. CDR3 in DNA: TGTGCCAGCAGTGAAGCATCCAGTGTAGAGACCCAGTACTTC.